These 23 T cell receptor beta chains originate from one sample sequenced in a study of early T cells in non-severe SARS-CoV-2 infection (dated by TCRdb to the early 2020s). Library prep was done by 5' RACE. Sequencing was performed on a NextSeq 500. TCRdb passed the public sequencing reads through fastp at Q25 and MiXCR, retaining productive beta sequences. Each entry merges the rows of one CDR3 protein and shows their most common DNA and genes. Across this sample there are around 80,000 distinct CDR3 sequences, with roughly 10% seen only once. The biggest ten clones account for about 8.2% of the sample. Sequencing was performed on whole blood, taken at baseline. These receptors all stem from an adult who was a healthcare worker with PCR-confirmed SARS-CoV-2 infection or an uninfected control (not recorded which).

In its sample, this clonotype was seen many times. The gene calls are TRBV4-2 and TRBJ2-3, with D uncertain. Trimming shortened V by 1 base and J by 1 base, and 3 bases separated the two germline ends. Germline lookup yields CDR1 LGHNA and CDR2 YNFKEQ. The CDR3 runs 13 residues. CDR3 region: CASSQVGTDTQYF. CDR3 DNA: TGTGCCAGCAGCCAAGTCGGCACAGATACGCAGTATTTT.

This clonotype was seen many times. The chain joins TRBV28 to TRBJ1-3; D may be TRBD1 (5 bases). This CDR3 contains 15 residues. Trimming cost V 7 bases and J 0 bases, with 13 bases left between them. CDR1 is MDHEN and CDR2 is SYDVKM in the germline V gene. This CDR3 is CASKPREYSGNTIYF. In DNA form, the CDR3 reads TGTGCCAGCAAGCCCAGGGAGTACTCTGGAAACACCATATATTTT.

This clonotype has only a few counts. This chain connects TRBV20-1 to TRBJ2-1, with 9 bases identical to TRBD2. CDR3 size: 14 residues. The germline V gene has CDR1 DFQATT and CDR2 SNEGSKA (reference sequence). Trimming took 4 bases from V and 5 from J; bases not matched to a gene: 6. The CDR3 reads CSANGGRAHNEQFF. The CDR3 nucleotides read TGCAGTGCTAATGGCGGGAGGGCCCACAATGAGCAGTTCTTC.

This clonotype was seen ten or more times. The V call is TRBV3-1, the J call TRBJ1-2, with 8 bases lining up with TRBD1. Trimming cost V 4 bases and J 0 bases; bases outside gene matches: 4. Germline loops: CDR1 LGHDT, CDR2 YNNKEL (reference sequence). CDR3 length equals 15 residues. In DNA form, the CDR3 reads TGTGCCAGCAGCCCTCCACAGGGGGCTAACTATGGCTACACCTTC. It yields the protein CASSPPQGANYGYTF.

The chain employs TRBV28 and TRBJ2-3; 14 bases match TRBD2. The CDR3 consists of 17 residues. Germline V gene sequence: CDR1 MDHEN, CDR2 SYDVKM. J lost 6 bases, V lost 5 bases, and 10 bases had no gene match. CDR3 region: CASSPGTSGRWADTQYF. CDR3 DNA: TGTGCCAGCAGTCCCGGGACTAGCGGGAGATGGGCGGATACGCAGTATTTT.

There are many counts of this clonotype. This chain uses TRBV6-1 with TRBJ1-1; 8 bases line up with TRBD1. The junction had 8 bases not matched to a gene; V was cut back by 7 bases and J by 7 bases. CDR1 is MNHNS, CDR2 SASEGT, per germline. The CDR3 has 13 amino acids. In DNA, the CDR3 is TGTGCCAGCACTTACAGGGGGGCGGGTGAAGCTTTCTTT. Its protein product is CASTYRGAGEAFF.

This clonotype was detected ten times or more. V and J are TRBV2 and TRBJ2-2; TRBD2 agrees at 11 bases. This CDR3 is built from 16 residues. With V trimmed by 6 bases and J by 0 bases, 3 bases remained unmatched. Germline-derived CDR1 and CDR2 are SNHLY and FYNNEI. The CDR3 here is CASRLAGGSNTGELFF. The CDR3 nucleotides are TGTGCCAGCAGGCTAGCGGGAGGATCGAACACCGGGGAGCTGTTTTTT.

A few counts support this clonotype. The chain uses TRBV6-2 or TRBV6-3 and TRBJ2-7, with TRBD2 matching 7 bases. The germline V gene encodes CDR1 MNHEY and CDR2 SVGEGT. CDR3 size: 11 residues. V was pared by 6 bases and J by 6 bases, with 2 bases of the junction left unmatched. CDR3 sequence reads: CASRTGGEQYF. The CDR3 region has the DNA TGTGCCAGCAGAACGGGAGGCGAGCAGTACTTC.

The V and J genes are TRBV2 and TRBJ1-1; D gene uncertain. The CDR3 extends over 11 amino acids. The germline CDR1 and CDR2 sequences are SNHLY and FYNNEI. CDR3 loop: CGGKMGTEAFF. The CDR3 DNA reads TGTGGTGGAAAGATGGGCACTGAAGCTTTCTTT.

This chain links TRBV3-1 with TRBJ2-7, with TRBD1 matching over 8 bases. With 8 bases clipped from V and 5 bases from J, the junction kept 8 bases outside the gene matches. This CDR3 has 13 residues. Germline V gene lookup returns CDR1 LGHDT and CDR2 YNNKEL (reference sequence). The CDR3 region is CASERDRGHEQYF. DNA for the CDR3: TGTGCCAGCGAGCGAGACAGGGGCCACGAGCAGTACTTC.

This rearrangement joins TRBV25-1 to TRBJ2-2, with 9 nucleotides matching TRBD2. V was clipped by 8 bases and J by 7 bases; unmatched bases: 8. The CDR3 is made up of 14 amino acids. CDR1 and CDR2 (germline): MGHDK, SYGVNS. In DNA, the CDR3 is TGTGCCAGCGGGGTAGCGGGAGACGTCGGGGAGCTGTTTTTT. As protein: CASGVAGDVGELFF.

With respect to this clonotype: A read error may account for a junction end that differs from germline. The chain joins TRBV4-1 to TRBJ2-3; 13 bases align to TRBD2. The CDR3 totals 12 residues. From germline, CDR1 is MGHRA and CDR2 YSYEKL. CDR3 region: CASQGTSGVLDF. The CDR3, as DNA: TGCGCCAGCCAAGGGACTAGCGGGGTCTTGGATTTT.

The rearrangement joins TRBV6-6 to TRBJ1-1; the D is unclear. In germline, CDR1 is MNHNY, CDR2 SVGAGI (reference sequence). This CDR3 has 22 residues. V dropped 3 bases and J dropped 4 bases, with 36 bases sitting between them. The CDR3 loop reads CASSYQIWAEPRDHSYSTEAFF. In DNA form, the CDR3 reads TGTGCCAGCAGTTATCAAATTTGGGCCGAGCCCCGGGATCACAGCTACTCCACTGAAGCTTTCTTT.

The rearrangement uses TRBV7-2 and TRBJ1-1; D is undetermined. Trimming pared 2 bases from V and 0 bases from J, leaving 10 bases between. Germline V CDR1 and CDR2: SGHTA, FQGNSA. CDR3 length equals 15 residues. Written as DNA, the CDR3 is TGTGCCAGCAGCTTAAGCGGGAGGATGAACACTGAAGCTTTCTTT. Protein: CASSLSGRMNTEAFF.

This clonotype was counted many times. The rearrangement uses TRBV7-3 and TRBJ2-3; D is unclear. V lost 5 bases and J lost 9, with 12 bases in between. The CDR3 totals 12 residues. Germline CDR1 and CDR2: SGHTA and FQGTGA. CDR3 DNA sequence: TGTGCCAGCAGCCTCCTTGGGTCGACGCAGTATTTT. Translating it yields CASSLLGSTQYF.

This clonotype was found many times. The gene calls are TRBV7-6 and TRBJ2-1; 9 bases line up with TRBD2. Germline V gene sequence: CDR1 SGHVS, CDR2 FNYEAQ. The CDR3 extends over 14 amino acids. V lost 5 bases and J lost 13; bases outside the gene matches: 12. The CDR3 loop is CASSPPASGTVQFF. The CDR3 nucleotides are TGTGCCAGCAGCCCGCCGGCTAGCGGGACCGTCCAGTTCTTC.

This clonotype has ten or more counts. The gene calls are TRBV7-6 and TRBJ2-3; 13 bases are a match to TRBD2. V gave up 4 bases and J gave up 4 bases; unmatched junction bases: 2. This CDR3 comprises 15 residues. Germline-derived CDR1 and CDR2 are SGHVS and FNYEAQ. The CDR3 sequence is CASSWTSGSADTQYF. DNA of the CDR3: TGTGCCAGCAGCTGGACTAGCGGGAGCGCAGATACGCAGTATTTT.

This clonotype came up many times. V and J are TRBV10-3 and TRBJ2-7, with TRBD2 as a possible D gene (5 bases). Germline CDR1 reads ENHRY; CDR2 reads SYGVKD. This CDR3 is 13 amino acids long. V was pared by 10 bases and J by 4 bases, with 17 bases between. The CDR3 DNA follows: TGTGCCACTGACCCGGGGTTCGAATACGAGCAGTACTTC. Amino acids: CATDPGFEYEQYF.

The DNA of the CDR3 is TGTGCCAGCAGCGTGAGGGGGGACTCCTACGAGCAGTACTTC. This encodes CASSVRGDSYEQYF. The gene calls are TRBV9 and TRBJ2-7, with D perhaps matching TRBD1 or TRBD2 (6 bases each). Germline loops: CDR1 SGDLS, CDR2 YYNGEE. The CDR3 totals 14 residues. Trimming stripped 2 bases from V and 0 bases from J, with 9 bases between.

This clonotype was found many times. The V gene is TRBV5-1, the J gene TRBJ2-2, with D unclear. Germline V gives CDR1 SGHRS, CDR2 YFSETQ. The CDR3 is 17 residues long. Trimming removed 1 base at V and 5 bases at J, with 18 bases between. CDR3 coding DNA: TGCGCCAGCAGCTTGAACCCACCTCGCGTAAATACCGGGGAGCTGTTTTTT. Translating gives CASSLNPPRVNTGELFF.

This clonotype occurred a few times. The rearrangement joins TRBV10-3 to TRBJ1-1, with a tentative D call TRBD1 (6 bases). V shed 5 bases and J shed 4 bases, with 17 bases lying between them. Per germline, CDR1 ENHRY and CDR2 SYGVKD. CDR3 length equals 15 residues. CDR3 coding DNA: TGTGCCATCAGTTTTACGCGGGGGGCTGTCACTGAAGCTTTCTTT. It translates to CAISFTRGAVTEAFF.

V and J are TRBV24-1 and TRBJ2-1; TRBD2 matches 10 bases. V shed 9 bases, J shed 4 bases, and the junction held 5 bases outside the gene matches. Germline CDR1 reads KGHDR; CDR2 reads SFDVKD. This CDR3 comprises 14 residues. Here the CDR3 DNA reads TGTGCCACCGCCGGGACTAGCGCTTACAATGAGCAGTTCTTC. Its translation: CATAGTSAYNEQFF.

This clonotype was counted between two and nine times. V is TRBV6-5 and J is TRBJ1-2, with 7 bases aligning to TRBD1. With V trimmed by 5 bases and J by 2 bases, 5 bases remained unmatched. The germline CDR1 and CDR2 sequences are MNHEY and SVGAGI. This CDR3 has 14 residues. CDR3 region: CASSPGTANYGYTF. Written as DNA, the CDR3 is TGTGCCAGCAGTCCCGGGACAGCCAACTATGGCTACACCTTC.